This TCR beta chain was captured by sequencing in a study of cytomegalovirus exposure and HLA in healthy donors. As for the study in general: An early release of data contained approximately 80 million unique TCRs, which came from HLA-typed donors.

General observations from the study: Of the V segments, some could not be distinguished, including TRBV6-2 and TRBV6-3, and were excluded.

For this clone: Its antigen remains unidentified.

The PCR ran on 60 Vbeta and 13 Jbeta primers. Only in-frame clones appear in the TCRdb table, and some are missing; sequencing was by immunoSEQ multiplex PCR. Among 150,000 or so clones listed, around 80% were seen once. V was shortened by 5 bases and J by 5 bases, with 12 bases between the two germline ends. The CDR3 is made up of 13 amino acids. Per germline, CDR1 SGHTA and CDR2 FQGNSA. Each of the donors was a healthy bone marrow donor. The origin of this receptor is a man aged 40-49 years in good health and CMV-seronegative. Input material: PBMCs. The gene calls are TRBV7-2 and TRBJ1-1, with D unclear. DNA for the CDR3: TGTGCCAGCAGCCCACAGTTCCGGACTGAAGCTTTCTTT. Residues: CASSPQFRTEAFF.